The clone carrying this T cell receptor beta chain showed up many times. Its target is unknown. The sample originates from a study of metastatic and nonmetastatic thyroid tumors. Overall study: A comparison of repertoires was made across blood and tumor or nodule tissue from malignant and benign thyroid patients. Study observations and caveats: Malignant tumors reportedly showed significantly higher TCR beta diversity than benign nodules in both blood and tumor.

Ahead of thyroid surgery, no patient had received treatment of any kind. In the study's own analysis: A classifier for distant metastasis in papillary thyroid cancer was constructed using CDR3 differences observed across clinicopathological groups. TCRdb re-called the PCR reads with MiXCR. V and J calls and clone size were set by TCRdb, not the authors. The table records 75,000 to 95,000 clones, roughly 13% of them present only once. Deletions cut 3 bases from V and 7 bases from J, with 15 bases between. The CDR3 runs to 14 residues. Sequenced sample: blood. The rearrangement links TRBV12-3 or TRBV12-4 to TRBJ2-5, with a weak D call TRBD1 (6 bases). This TCR came from a female donor with papillary thyroid cancer or a benign thyroid nodule (not recorded which). Some clones in this sample may be carry-over from other donors' samples. The CDR3 bases are TGTGCCAGCAGTTTTAAGGGGTTAGGGGGGACCCAGTACTTC. This sequence encodes CASSFKGLGGTQYF.